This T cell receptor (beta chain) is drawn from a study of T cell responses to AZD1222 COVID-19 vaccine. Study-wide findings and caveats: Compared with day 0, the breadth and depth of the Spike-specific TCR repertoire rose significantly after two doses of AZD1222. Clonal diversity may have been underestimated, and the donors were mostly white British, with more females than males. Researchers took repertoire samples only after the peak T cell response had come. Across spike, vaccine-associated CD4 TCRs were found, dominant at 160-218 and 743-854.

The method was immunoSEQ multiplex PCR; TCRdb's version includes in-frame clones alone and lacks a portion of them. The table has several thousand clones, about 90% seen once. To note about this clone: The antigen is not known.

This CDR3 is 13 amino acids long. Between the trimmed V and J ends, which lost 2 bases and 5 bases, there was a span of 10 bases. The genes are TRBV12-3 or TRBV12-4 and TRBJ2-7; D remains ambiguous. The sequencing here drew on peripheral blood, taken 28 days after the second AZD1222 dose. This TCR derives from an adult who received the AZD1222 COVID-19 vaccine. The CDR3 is CASSLTSANEQYF. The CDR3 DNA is TGTGCCAGCAGTTTAACTTCCGCTAACGAGCAGTACTTC.